This entry lists 30 T cell receptor beta chains sequenced from one sample in a study of blood T cells in healthy people across ages. Alongside a J-beta primer mix, a sample-barcoded 5' primer served in a second PCR lasting about 7 to 11 cycles. Via MiXCR, TCRdb re-called the 5' RACE reads, giving one row per CDR3 protein. The sample records hundreds of thousands of distinct CDR3 sequences, roughly 32% being singletons. The sequenced material came from blood. The receptors derive from a woman of 80 years or more in good health.

Comment on this clonotype: A much larger clonotype is one base distant, so this may be a read error. The rearrangement joins TRBV6-5 to TRBJ2-5, with D perhaps matching TRBD2 (5 bases). V lost 6 bases and J lost 11, with 25 bases in between. There are 15 residues in the CDR3. Germline assignment: CDR1 MNHEY and CDR2 SVGAGI. CDR3 sequence (DNA): TGTGCCAGCAGGTCCCTTTCCGGGAACGCGTGGGAGCAGTACTTC. Its translation is CASRSLSGNAWEQYF.

There are many counts of this clonotype. This chain links TRBV18 with TRBJ2-7; 9 bases fit TRBD1. The J segment lost 7 bases and the V segment lost 4 bases, leaving 5 bases of the junction unmatched. The length of the CDR3 is 13 residues. Germline CDR1 is KGHSH and CDR2 is LQKENI. For the CDR3, the DNA is TGTGCCAGCTCACAACAGGGGGCTGGGGAGCAGTACTTC. This sequence encodes CASSQQGAGEQYF.

This clonotype was observed many times. The chain is built from TRBV7-8 and TRBJ2-7; D possibly uses TRBD1 or TRBD2 (5 bases each). The CDR3 length is 15 residues. Trimming left V 4 bases short and J 0 bases short, with 13 bases between. Germline loops: CDR1 SGHVS, CDR2 FQNEAQ. The CDR3 reads CASSSPGTVSYEQYF. Here the CDR3 DNA reads TGTGCCAGCAGCTCGCCCGGGACGGTCTCCTACGAGCAGTACTTC.

This clonotype was observed at least ten times. The chain employs TRBV5-1 and TRBJ1-1; 9 positions match TRBD1. The V segment lost 4 bases and the J segment 7 bases; nucleotides outside the gene matches: 8. CDR3 size: 14 residues. CDR1 is SGHRS and CDR2 is YFSETQ in the germline V gene. CDR3 region: CASSLKGQGGEAFF. Here the CDR3 DNA reads TGCGCCAGCAGCCTTAAGGGACAGGGAGGTGAAGCTTTCTTT. The whole variable domain, remainder taken from reference TRBV5-1 and TRBJ1-1, is KAGVTQTPRYLIKTRGQQVTLSCSPISGHRSVSWYQQTPGQGLQFLFEYFSETQRNKGNFPGRFSGRQFSNSRSEMNVSTLELGDSALYLCASSLKGQGGEAFFGQGTRLTVV.

This clonotype was recorded many times. The gene calls are TRBV12-3 or TRBV12-4 and TRBJ1-1; D is unresolved. The V gene lost 5 bases and the J gene lost 5 bases, with 15 bases spanning the gap. The CDR3 spans 14 residues. CDR3 nucleotides: TGTGCCAGCAGTCCTCCGAAACAAGATACTGAAGCTTTCTTT. Its translation is CASSPPKQDTEAFF.

V usage is TRBV20-1 and J usage is TRBJ2-3; 16 bases line up with TRBD2. The ends lost 5 bases at V and 6 bases at J; junction bases unmatched: 11. The CDR3 loop spans 17 amino acids. Germline V gives CDR1 DFQATT, CDR2 SNEGSKA (reference sequence). The CDR3 DNA reads TGCAGTGCTTGCGAGGGGACTAGCGGGGGGGCCGGTGATACGCAGTATTTT. Amino acid sequence: CSACEGTSGGAGDTQYF.

This clonotype was recorded a few times. CDR3 loop: CASSSRQASPLHF. In DNA form, the CDR3 reads TGTGCCAGCAGTTCCCGACAGGCTTCACCCCTCCACTTT. This rearrangement joins TRBV27 to TRBJ1-6, with TRBD1 as a possible D gene (6 bases). Germline loops: CDR1 MNHEY, CDR2 SMNVEV (reference sequence). The V and J ends lost 4 bases and 9 bases respectively, with 10 bases between them. The CDR3 has 13 residues.

This chain connects TRBV2 to TRBJ1-1; D is ambiguous. The CDR3 runs to 15 residues. V dropped 9 bases and J dropped 0 bases, with 17 bases sitting between them. Germline loops: CDR1 SNHLY, CDR2 FYNNEI. The CDR3 protein is CASYAGYVMNTEAFF. In nucleotides, the CDR3 is TGTGCCAGTTACGCAGGCTATGTTATGAACACTGAAGCTTTCTTT.

This sequence joins TRBV5-1 and TRBJ2-5; possibly TRBD1 or TRBD2 for D (5 bases each). This CDR3 comprises 14 residues. The germline V gene has CDR1 SGHRS and CDR2 YFSETQ. V was pared by 8 bases and J by 2 bases, with 16 bases between. The CDR3 spells CASQREGRQETQYF. CDR3 DNA: TGCGCCAGTCAGAGAGAGGGACGACAAGAGACCCAGTACTTC.

Ten or more counts support this clonotype. J is TRBJ1-1 and V is TRBV12-3 or TRBV12-4; no clear D gene. Trimming took 3 bases from V and 1 from J, leaving 12 bases between them. This CDR3 contains 15 residues. The CDR3 reads CASSFFSGRNTEAFF. CDR3 DNA sequence: TGTGCCAGCAGTTTTTTCTCAGGACGGAACACTGAAGCTTTCTTT.

This chain uses TRBV6-2 or TRBV6-3 with TRBJ2-2; possible D gene TRBD1, 6 bases. V lost 6 bases and J 4 bases, leaving 12 bases between the germline ends. CDR1 is MNHEY, CDR2 SVGEGT, per germline. CDR3 length equals 14 residues. The DNA for the CDR3 is TGTGCCAGCAGACAAACAGGGACCACCGGGGAGCTGTTTTTT. Encoded protein: CASRQTGTTGELFF.

The J gene is TRBJ1-5, the V gene TRBV6-1, with a weak D call TRBD1 (5 bases). Germline CDR1 reads MNHNS; CDR2 reads SASEGT. Trimming cost V 7 bases and J 9 bases, with 13 bases left between them. There are 12 residues in the CDR3. The CDR3 here is CASMLSGGPQHF. In DNA, the CDR3 is TGTGCCAGCATGTTGTCCGGGGGGCCCCAGCATTTT.

This clonotype was seen many times. The V gene is TRBV6-2 or TRBV6-3, the J gene TRBJ2-4; 9 bases match TRBD2. With V trimmed by 6 bases and J by 0 bases, 9 bases remained unmatched. Germline lookup yields CDR1 MNHEY and CDR2 SVGEGT. The CDR3 is 17 amino acids. CDR3 bases: TGTGCCAGCAGAAGTGTAGCGGGGGAGATAGCCAAAAACATTCAGTACTTC. Residues: CASRSVAGEIAKNIQYF.

V is TRBV11-2 and J is TRBJ2-4; D is uncertain. The J call may be faulty, since TRBJ2-5 better matches the DNA end. The germline CDR1 and CDR2 sequences are SGHAT and FQNNGV. CDR3 length equals 14 residues. In DNA, the CDR3 is TGTGCCAGCAGCTCTCTACGGGTGGGAGAGACCCAGTACTTC. It is translated as CASSSLRVGETQYF.

This clonotype was found a few times. The chain combines TRBV4-3 with TRBJ2-6, with D uncertain. The germline V gene encodes CDR1 LGHNA and CDR2 YSLEER. V was pared by 0 bases and J by 0 bases, with 6 bases between. The CDR3 sequence is 16 residues long. The CDR3 region has the DNA TGCGCCAGCAGCCAAGATAAGGGCTCTGGGGCCAACGTCCTGACTTTC. It specifies CASSQDKGSGANVLTF.

This clonotype was picked up a small number of times. V gene TRBV30 combines with J gene TRBJ2-5, with D possibly being TRBD1 (5 bases). From germline, CDR1 is GTSNPN and CDR2 SVGIG (reference sequence). The CDR3 runs 13 residues. V shed 0 bases and J shed 6 bases, with 11 bases lying between them. The CDR3 DNA reads as TGTGCCTGGAGTGTTCAGGGTGCAAAGACCCAGTACTTC. Protein: CAWSVQGAKTQYF.

CDR3 coding DNA: TGTGCCAGCAGCTTAAATCCACGGGGATCAGGAAACACCATATATTTT. Residues: CASSLNPRGSGNTIYF. This rearrangement joins TRBV7-2 to TRBJ1-3, with D unresolved. This CDR3 has 16 residues. Germline CDR1 and CDR2: SGHTA and FQGNSA. Between the trimmed V and J ends, which lost 2 bases and 4 bases, there was a span of 15 bases.

The rearrangement joins TRBV20-1 to TRBJ2-3, with 14 nucleotides matching TRBD2. The CDR3 is 17 amino acids. Germline CDR1 and CDR2: DFQATT and SNEGSKA (reference sequence). V was clipped by 7 bases and J by 1 base; unmatched bases: 10. CDR3 bases: TGCAGTGTAGGTGGACTAGCGGGAGGTGGAGGCACAGATACGCAGTATTTT. This codes for CSVGGLAGGGGTDTQYF.

Of note for this clonotype: This may come from a read error, since a much larger clone is one base off. The CDR3 DNA sequence: TGCAGTGCTAGACGAGCCGGGACTATTTACAATGAGCAGTACTTC. Translation gives CSARRAGTIYNEQYF. The gene calls are TRBV20-1 and TRBJ2-1, with 7 bases identical to TRBD2. The DNA end is a closer match to TRBJ2-7, so the J assignment may be wrong. The CDR3 extends over 15 amino acids. The germline CDR1 and CDR2 sequences are DFQATT and SNEGSKA (reference sequence).

In its sample, this clonotype was seen many times. The CDR3 bases are TGTGCCAGCTCTACCCGGCTAGCGGGGGCAATCGTCCCCTACGAGCAGTACTTC. This codes for CASSTRLAGAIVPYEQYF. The chain combines TRBV6-1 with TRBJ2-7; 10 nucleotides line up with TRBD2. This CDR3 is 18 amino acids long. The V segment lost 8 bases and the J segment 2 bases; nucleotides outside the gene matches: 18. The germline V gene encodes CDR1 MNHNS and CDR2 SASEGT.

This clonotype was counted at least ten times. The rearrangement links TRBV9 to TRBJ1-5; D ambiguous. CDR1 is SGDLS, CDR2 YYNGEE, per germline. The V end lost 0 bases, the J end lost 3 bases, and 10 bases lay between the germline ends. This CDR3 spans 15 amino acids. The CDR3 sequence: CASSVGGAPNQPQHF. The CDR3 region has the DNA TGTGCCAGCAGCGTAGGAGGTGCCCCCAATCAGCCCCAGCATTTT.

As to this clonotype: A much larger clone sits a single nucleotide away, making a read error possible. The chain couples TRBV6-2 or TRBV6-3 to TRBJ2-7; unclear D gene. There are 14 residues in the CDR3. Per germline, CDR1 MNHEY and CDR2 SVGEGT. V was clipped by 5 bases and J by 7 bases, with 18 bases between them. CDR3 region: CASSSASPYNEQYF. DNA of the CDR3: TGTGCCAGCAGTAGCGCCTCGCCCTACAATGAGCAGTACTTC.

This clonotype showed up just a few times. V usage is TRBV20-1 and J usage is TRBJ2-7; D may be TRBD2 (6 bases). The V gene's germline CDR1 is DFQATT and CDR2 SNEGSKA (reference sequence). Trimming pared 3 bases from V and 3 bases from J, leaving 12 bases between. The CDR3 totals 13 residues. CDR3 sequence (DNA): TGCAGTGCTAGCCGGGCCGGGGGCTACGAGCAGTACTTC. Translating gives CSASRAGGYEQYF.

This clonotype was seen a few times. One base away lies a much larger clone, so this may be a sequencing read error. The chain carries TRBV5-1 and TRBJ1-2; no clear D gene. Germline loops: CDR1 SGHRS, CDR2 YFSETQ. The V and J ends lost 4 bases and 8 bases respectively, with 12 bases between them. The CDR3 spans 12 residues. CDR3 DNA: TGCGCCAGCAGCGGCTCACGGGGAGGCTACACCTTC. This encodes CASSGSRGGYTF.

Many counts were recorded for this clonotype. The V call is TRBV5-4, the J call TRBJ2-5; the match to TRBD2 covers 8 bases. J was trimmed by 5 bases and V by 3 bases; bases with no gene match: 12. The germline CDR1 and CDR2 sequences are SGHNT and YYREEE (reference sequence). The CDR3 spans 16 residues. This CDR3 reads CASSYGGLAGRETQYF. The CDR3 DNA reads as TGTGCCAGCAGCTATGGAGGACTAGCTGGCCGGGAGACCCAGTACTTC. The complete variable domain, with remaining parts taken from reference TRBV5-4 and TRBJ2-5, reads ETGVTQSPTHLIKTRGQQVTLRCSSQSGHNTVSWYQQALGQGPQFIFQYYREEENGRGNFPPRFSGLQFPNYSSELNVNALELDDSALYLCASSYGGLAGRETQYFGPGTRLLVL.

This clonotype was recorded at least ten times. This chain uses TRBV9 with TRBJ1-4; D ambiguous. V lost 0 bases and J lost 3, with 12 bases in between. The CDR3 has 16 residues. CDR1 SGDLS and CDR2 YYNGEE come from the germline V gene. CDR3 bases: TGTGCCAGCAGCGTAGGGCCCGGACGGGCTAATGAAAAACTGTTTTTT. This translates into CASSVGPGRANEKLFF.

V is TRBV3-1 and J is TRBJ2-1, with D unresolved. Trimming shortened V by 1 base and J by 1 base, and 5 bases separated the two germline ends. The CDR3 length is 14 residues. In germline, CDR1 is LGHDT, CDR2 YNNKEL (reference sequence). The CDR3 protein is CASSQVGSYNEQFF. The CDR3 DNA reads as TGTGCCAGCAGCCAAGTAGGTTCCTACAATGAGCAGTTCTTC.

V is TRBV4-1 and J is TRBJ1-1; D remains ambiguous. Trimming removed 4 bases from V and 5 bases from J, with 11 bases in between. The CDR3 extends over 13 amino acids. In germline, CDR1 is MGHRA, CDR2 YSYEKL. DNA of the CDR3: TGCGCCAGCAGCCTCTATGGGAGGACTGAAGCTTTCTTT. It is translated as CASSLYGRTEAFF.

This clonotype has just a few counts. The chain combines TRBV5-1 with TRBJ1-2; unclear D gene. Trimming removed 4 bases at V and 8 bases at J, with 15 bases between. CDR1 and CDR2 (germline): SGHRS, YFSETQ. This CDR3 contains 13 residues. CDR3 residues: CASSPPGPGGYTF. The DNA for the CDR3 is TGCGCCAGCAGCCCCCCGGGCCCAGGAGGCTACACCTTC.

The table lists this clonotype with a count of one. The chain is built from TRBV20-1 and TRBJ1-5; D call uncertain. Germline CDR1 and CDR2: DFQATT and SNEGSKA (reference sequence). V was shortened by 2 bases and J by 1 base, with 9 bases between the two germline ends. The CDR3 totals 14 residues. DNA of the CDR3: TGCAGTGCTAGACAAGGACCGAGCAATCAGCCCCAGCATTTT. Translated: CSARQGPSNQPQHF.